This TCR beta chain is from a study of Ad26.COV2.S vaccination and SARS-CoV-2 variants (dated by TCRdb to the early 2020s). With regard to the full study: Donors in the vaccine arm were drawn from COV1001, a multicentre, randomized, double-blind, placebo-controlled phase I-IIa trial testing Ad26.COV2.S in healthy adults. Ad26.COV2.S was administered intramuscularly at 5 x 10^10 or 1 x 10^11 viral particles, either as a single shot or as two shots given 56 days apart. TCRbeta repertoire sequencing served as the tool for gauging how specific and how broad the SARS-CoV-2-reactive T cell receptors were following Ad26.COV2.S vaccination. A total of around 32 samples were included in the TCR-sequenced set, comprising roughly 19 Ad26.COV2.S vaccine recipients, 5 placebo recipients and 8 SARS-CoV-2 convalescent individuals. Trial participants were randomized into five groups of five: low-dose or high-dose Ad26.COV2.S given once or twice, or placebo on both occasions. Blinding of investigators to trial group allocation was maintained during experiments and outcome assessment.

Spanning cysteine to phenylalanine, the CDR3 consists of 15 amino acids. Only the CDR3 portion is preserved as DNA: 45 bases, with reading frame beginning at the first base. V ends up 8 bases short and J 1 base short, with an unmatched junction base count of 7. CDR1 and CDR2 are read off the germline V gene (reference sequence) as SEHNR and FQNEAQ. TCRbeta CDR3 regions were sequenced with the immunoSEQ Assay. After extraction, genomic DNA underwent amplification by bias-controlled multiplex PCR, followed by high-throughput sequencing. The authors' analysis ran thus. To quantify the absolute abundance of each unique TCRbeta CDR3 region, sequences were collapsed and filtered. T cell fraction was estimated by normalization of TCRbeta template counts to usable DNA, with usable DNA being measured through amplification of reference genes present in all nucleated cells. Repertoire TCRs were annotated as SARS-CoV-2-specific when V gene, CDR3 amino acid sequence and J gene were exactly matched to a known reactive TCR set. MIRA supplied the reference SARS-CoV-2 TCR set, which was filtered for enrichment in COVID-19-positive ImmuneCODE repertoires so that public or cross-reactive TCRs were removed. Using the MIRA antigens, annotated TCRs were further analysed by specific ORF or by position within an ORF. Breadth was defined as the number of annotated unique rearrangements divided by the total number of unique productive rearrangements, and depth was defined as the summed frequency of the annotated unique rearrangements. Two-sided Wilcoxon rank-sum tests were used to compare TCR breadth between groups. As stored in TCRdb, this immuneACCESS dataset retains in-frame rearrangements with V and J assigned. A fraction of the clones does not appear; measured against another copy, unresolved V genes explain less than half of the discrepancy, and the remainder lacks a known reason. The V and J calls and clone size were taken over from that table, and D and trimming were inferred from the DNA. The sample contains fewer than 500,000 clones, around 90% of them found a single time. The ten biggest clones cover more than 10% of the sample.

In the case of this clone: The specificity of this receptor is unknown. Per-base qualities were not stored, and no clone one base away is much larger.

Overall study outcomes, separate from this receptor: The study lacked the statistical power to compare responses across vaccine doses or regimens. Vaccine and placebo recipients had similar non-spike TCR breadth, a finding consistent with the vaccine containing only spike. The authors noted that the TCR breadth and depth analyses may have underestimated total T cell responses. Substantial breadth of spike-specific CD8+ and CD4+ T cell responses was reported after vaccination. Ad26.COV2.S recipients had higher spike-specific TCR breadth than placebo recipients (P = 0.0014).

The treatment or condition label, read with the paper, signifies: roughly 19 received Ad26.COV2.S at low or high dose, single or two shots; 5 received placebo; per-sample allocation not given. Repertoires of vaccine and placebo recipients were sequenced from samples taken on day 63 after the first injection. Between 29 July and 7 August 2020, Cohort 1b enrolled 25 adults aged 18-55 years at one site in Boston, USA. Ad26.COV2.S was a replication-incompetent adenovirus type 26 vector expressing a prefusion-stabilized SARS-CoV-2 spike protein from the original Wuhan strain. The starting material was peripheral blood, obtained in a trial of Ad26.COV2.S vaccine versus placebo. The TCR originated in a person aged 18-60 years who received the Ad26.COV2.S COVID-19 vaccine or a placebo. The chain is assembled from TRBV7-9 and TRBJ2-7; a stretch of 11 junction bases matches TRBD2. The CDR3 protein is CASPPTSGASYEQYF. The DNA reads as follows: TGTGCCAGCCCCCCGACTAGCGGGGCGTCCTACGAGCAGTACTTC.